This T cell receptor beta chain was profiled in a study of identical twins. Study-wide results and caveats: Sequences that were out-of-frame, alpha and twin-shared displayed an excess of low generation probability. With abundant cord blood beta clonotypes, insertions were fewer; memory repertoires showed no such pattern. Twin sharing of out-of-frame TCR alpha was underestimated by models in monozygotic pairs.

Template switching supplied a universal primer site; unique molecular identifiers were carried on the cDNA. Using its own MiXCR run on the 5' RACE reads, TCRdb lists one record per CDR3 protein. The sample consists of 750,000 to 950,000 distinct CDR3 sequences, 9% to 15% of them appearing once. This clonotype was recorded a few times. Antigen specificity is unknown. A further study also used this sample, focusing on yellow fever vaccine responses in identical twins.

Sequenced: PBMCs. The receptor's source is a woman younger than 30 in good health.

The CDR3: CASSHAAGSNQPQHF. CDR3 bases: TGCGCCAGCAGCCACGCGGCGGGGAGCAATCAGCCCCAGCATTTT. The chain has TRBV4-1 and TRBJ1-5; no definite D call. Per the germline V gene, CDR1 is MGHRA and CDR2 is YSYEKL. The CDR3 is made up of 15 amino acids. With 3 bases removed from V and 1 base from J, the gap between germline ends came to 10 bases.